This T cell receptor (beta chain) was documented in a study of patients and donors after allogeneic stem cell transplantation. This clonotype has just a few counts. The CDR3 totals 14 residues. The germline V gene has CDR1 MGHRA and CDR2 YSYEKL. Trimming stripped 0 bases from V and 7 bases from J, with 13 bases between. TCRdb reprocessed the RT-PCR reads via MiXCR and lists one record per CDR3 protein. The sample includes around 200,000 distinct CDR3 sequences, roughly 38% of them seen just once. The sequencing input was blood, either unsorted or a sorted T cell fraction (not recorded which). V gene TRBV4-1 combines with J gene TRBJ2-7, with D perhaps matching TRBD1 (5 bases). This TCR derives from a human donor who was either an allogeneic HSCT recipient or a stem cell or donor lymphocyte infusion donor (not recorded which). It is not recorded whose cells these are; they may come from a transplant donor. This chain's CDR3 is CASSQDLGQREQYF. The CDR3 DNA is TGCGCCAGCAGCCAAGATCTGGGGCAACGTGAGCAGTACTTC.